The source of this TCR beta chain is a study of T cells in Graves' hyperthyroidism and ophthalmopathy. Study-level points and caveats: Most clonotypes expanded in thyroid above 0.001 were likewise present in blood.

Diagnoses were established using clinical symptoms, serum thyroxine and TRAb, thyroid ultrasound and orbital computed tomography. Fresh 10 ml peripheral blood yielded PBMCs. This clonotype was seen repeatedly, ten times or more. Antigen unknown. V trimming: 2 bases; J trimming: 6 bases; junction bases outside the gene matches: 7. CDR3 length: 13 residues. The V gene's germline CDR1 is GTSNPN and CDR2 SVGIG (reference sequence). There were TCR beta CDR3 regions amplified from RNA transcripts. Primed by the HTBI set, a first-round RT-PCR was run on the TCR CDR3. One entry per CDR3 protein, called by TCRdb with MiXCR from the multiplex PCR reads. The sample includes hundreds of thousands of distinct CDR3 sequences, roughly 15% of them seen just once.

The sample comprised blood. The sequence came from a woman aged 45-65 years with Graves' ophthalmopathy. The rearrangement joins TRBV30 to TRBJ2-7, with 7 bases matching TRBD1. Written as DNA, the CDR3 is TGTGCCTGGAGTAGGGACAGATCTACCGAGCAGTACTTC. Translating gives CAWSRDRSTEQYF. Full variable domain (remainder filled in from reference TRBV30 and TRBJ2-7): SQTIHQWPATLVQPVGSPLSLECTVEGTSNPNLYWYRQAAGRGLQLLFYSVGIGQISSEVPQNLSASRPQDRQFILSSKKLLLSDSGFYLCAWSRDRSTEQYFGPGTRLTVT.